One T cell receptor (beta chain) is described in this entry. Antigen: not known. This sample is drawn from a study of early T cells in non-severe SARS-CoV-2 infection. Study at large: Chains from this unsorted whole-blood bulk RNA could not be paired.

With V trimmed by 7 bases and J by 1 base, 19 bases remained unmatched. This CDR3 is built from 18 residues. The V gene's germline CDR1 is MNHNS and CDR2 SASEGT. Notes on the study in general: VDJdb matching, biased toward anti-spike CD8 responses, missed private and CD4 specificities.

Unique molecular identifiers tagged individual cDNA molecules. TCRdb independently ran MiXCR on the 5' RACE reads; one entry per CDR3 protein. The sample records tens of thousands of distinct CDR3 sequences, around 4.8% being singletons. The sequence came from an adult who was a healthcare worker with PCR-confirmed SARS-CoV-2 infection or an uninfected control (not recorded which). The source material was whole blood. This chain links TRBV6-1 with TRBJ2-7; TRBD1 agrees at 7 bases. The CDR3 region is CASNTPSVYRGPSYEQYF. The CDR3 DNA is TGTGCCAGCAACACACCCTCAGTCTACAGGGGCCCATCCTACGAGCAGTACTTC.